The text below deals with one T cell receptor (beta chain). Its antigen is not known. With 0 bases removed from V and 0 bases from J, the gap between germline ends came to 10 bases. The CDR3 totals 16 residues. Germline CDR1 ENHRY, CDR2 SYGVKD. This record comes from a study of T-cell memory formation after mild COVID-19. Study conclusions and caveats: The study found contracting CD4+ clones mainly in CM and EM and contracting CD8+ clones in EMRA.

Barcoded TCR alpha and TCR beta cDNA libraries with UMIs came from 5'RACE using constant-segment primers. TCRdb reprocessed the 5' RACE reads with MiXCR, giving one entry per CDR3 protein. The sample consists of around 100,000 distinct CDR3 sequences, around 10% of them appearing once. Material for sequencing was PBMCs or a T cell subset sorted from them (not recorded which). The sequence was collected from a man aged 18 to 29 who had mild COVID-19 (a few samples of this study predate the infection). Cell type and time point are not known. This chain joins TRBV10-3 and TRBJ2-3, with D unresolved. The DNA of the CDR3 is TGTGCCATCAGTGAGTCCCCACGAGCTAGCACAGATACGCAGTATTTT. Translation: CAISESPRASTDTQYF.